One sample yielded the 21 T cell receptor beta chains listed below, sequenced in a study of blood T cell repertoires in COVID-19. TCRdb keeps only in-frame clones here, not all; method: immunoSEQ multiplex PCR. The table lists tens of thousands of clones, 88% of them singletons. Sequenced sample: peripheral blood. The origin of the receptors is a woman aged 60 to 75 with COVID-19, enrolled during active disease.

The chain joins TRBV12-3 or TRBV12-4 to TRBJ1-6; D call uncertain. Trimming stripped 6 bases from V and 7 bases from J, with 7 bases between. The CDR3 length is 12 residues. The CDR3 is CASRRANSPLHF. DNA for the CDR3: TGTGCCAGCAGGCGCGCGAATTCACCCCTCCACTTT.

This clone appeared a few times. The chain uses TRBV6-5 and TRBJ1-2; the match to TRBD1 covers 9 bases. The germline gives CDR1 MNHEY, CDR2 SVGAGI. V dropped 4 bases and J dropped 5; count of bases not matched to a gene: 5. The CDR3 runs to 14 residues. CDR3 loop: CASSWGQGLYGYTF. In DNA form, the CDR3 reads TGTGCCAGCAGTTGGGGACAGGGACTTTATGGCTACACCTTC.

CDR3 loop: CAWTGGGETQYF. CDR3 DNA: TGTGCCTGGACAGGGGGCGGTGAGACCCAGTACTTC. The chain employs TRBV30 and TRBJ2-5, with 8 bases fitting TRBD1. The CDR3 runs 12 residues. CDR1 and CDR2 from the germline V gene are GTSNPN and SVGIG (reference sequence). V shed 4 bases and J 5 bases; nucleotides not matched to a gene: 3.

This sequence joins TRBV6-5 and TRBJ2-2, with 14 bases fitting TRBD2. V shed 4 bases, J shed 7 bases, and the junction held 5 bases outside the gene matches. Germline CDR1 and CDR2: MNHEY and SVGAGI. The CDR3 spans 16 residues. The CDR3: CASSSGTSGSGGELFF. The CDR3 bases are TGTGCCAGCAGTTCCGGGACTAGCGGGAGTGGCGGGGAGCTGTTTTTT.

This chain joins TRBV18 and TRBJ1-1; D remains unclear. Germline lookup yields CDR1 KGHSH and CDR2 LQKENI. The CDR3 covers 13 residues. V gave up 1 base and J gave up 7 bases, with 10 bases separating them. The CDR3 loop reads CASSPRAGSEAFF. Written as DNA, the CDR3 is TGTGCCAGCTCACCACGGGCCGGGAGTGAAGCTTTCTTT. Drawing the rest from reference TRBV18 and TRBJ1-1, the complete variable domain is NAGVMQNPRHLVRRRGQEARLRCSPMKGHSHVYWYRQLPEEGLKFMVYLQKENIIDESGMPKERFSAEFPKEGPSILRIQQVVRGDSAAYFCASSPRAGSEAFFGQGTRLTVV.

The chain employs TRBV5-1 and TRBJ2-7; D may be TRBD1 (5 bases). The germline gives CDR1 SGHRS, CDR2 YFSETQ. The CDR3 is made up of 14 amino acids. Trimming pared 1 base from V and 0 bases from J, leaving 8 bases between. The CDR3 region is CASSLQGLSYEQYF. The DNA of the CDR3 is TGCGCCAGCAGCTTGCAGGGTCTCTCCTACGAGCAGTACTTC.

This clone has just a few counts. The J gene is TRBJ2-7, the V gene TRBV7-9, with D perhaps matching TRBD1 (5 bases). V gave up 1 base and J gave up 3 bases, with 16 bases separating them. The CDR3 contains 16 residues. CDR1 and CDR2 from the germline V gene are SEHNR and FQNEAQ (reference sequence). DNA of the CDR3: TGTGCCAGCAGCTTAGGGCAGGGCGGTCGTGTCTACGAGCAGTACTTC. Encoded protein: CASSLGQGGRVYEQYF.

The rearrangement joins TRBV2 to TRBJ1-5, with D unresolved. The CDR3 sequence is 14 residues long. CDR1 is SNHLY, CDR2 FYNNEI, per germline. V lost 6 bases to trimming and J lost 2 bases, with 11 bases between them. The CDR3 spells CASRPLNGNQPQHF. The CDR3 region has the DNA TGTGCCAGCAGGCCCCTAAATGGCAATCAGCCCCAGCATTTT.

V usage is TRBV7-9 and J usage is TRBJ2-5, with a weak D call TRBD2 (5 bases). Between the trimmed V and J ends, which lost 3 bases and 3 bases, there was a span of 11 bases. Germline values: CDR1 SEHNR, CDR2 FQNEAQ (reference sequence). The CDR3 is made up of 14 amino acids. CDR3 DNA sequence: TGTGCCAGCAGCTTCCCGGGAAATGAAGAGACCCAGTACTTC. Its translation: CASSFPGNEETQYF.

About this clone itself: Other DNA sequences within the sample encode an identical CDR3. CDR3 sequence reads: CASSLPETGELFF. The CDR3 DNA sequence: TGTGCCAGCAGTTTGCCGGAGACCGGGGAGCTGTTTTTT. V is TRBV6-2 or TRBV6-3 and J is TRBJ2-2; the D is unclear. CDR3 length equals 13 residues. The germline V gene has CDR1 MNHEY and CDR2 SVGEGT. The V end was cut by 4 bases, the J end by 5 bases, with 8 bases between.

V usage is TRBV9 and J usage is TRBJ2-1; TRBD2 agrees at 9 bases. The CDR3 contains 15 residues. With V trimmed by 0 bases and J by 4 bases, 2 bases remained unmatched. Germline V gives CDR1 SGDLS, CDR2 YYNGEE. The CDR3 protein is CASSVGLAGYNEQFF. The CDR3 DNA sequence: TGTGCCAGCAGCGTAGGCCTAGCGGGGTACAATGAGCAGTTCTTC. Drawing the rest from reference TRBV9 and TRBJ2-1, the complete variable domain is DSGVTQTPKHLITATGQRVTLRCSPRSGDLSVYWYQQSLDQGLQFLIQYYNGEERAKGNILERFSAQQFPDLHSELNLSSLELGDSALYFCASSVGLAGYNEQFFGPGTRLTVL.

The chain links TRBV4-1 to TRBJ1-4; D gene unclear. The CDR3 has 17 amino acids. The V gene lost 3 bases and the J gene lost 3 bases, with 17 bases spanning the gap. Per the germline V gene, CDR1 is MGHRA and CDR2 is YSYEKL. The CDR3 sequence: CASSHFLRRAPNEKLFF. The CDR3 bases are TGCGCCAGCAGCCACTTTCTGCGGCGCGCGCCTAATGAAAAACTGTTTTTT.

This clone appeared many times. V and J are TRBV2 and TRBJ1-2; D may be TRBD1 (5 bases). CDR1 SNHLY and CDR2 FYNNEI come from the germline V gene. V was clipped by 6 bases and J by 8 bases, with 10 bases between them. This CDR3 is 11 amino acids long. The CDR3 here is CASRQGRGYTF. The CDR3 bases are TGTGCCAGCAGGCAGGGCCGAGGCTACACCTTC.

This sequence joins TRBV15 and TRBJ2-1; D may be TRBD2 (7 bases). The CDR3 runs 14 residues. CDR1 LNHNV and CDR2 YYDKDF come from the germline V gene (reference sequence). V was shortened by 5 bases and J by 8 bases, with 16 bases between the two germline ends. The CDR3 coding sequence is TGTGCCACCAGCCGGGGGCAGGGGAGGGATGAGCAGTTCTTC. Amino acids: CATSRGQGRDEQFF.

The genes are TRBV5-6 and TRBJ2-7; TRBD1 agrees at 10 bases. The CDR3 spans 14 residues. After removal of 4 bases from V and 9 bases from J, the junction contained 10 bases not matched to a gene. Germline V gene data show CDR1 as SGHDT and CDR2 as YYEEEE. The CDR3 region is CASSGGQGTVMQYF. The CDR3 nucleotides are TGTGCCAGCAGCGGGGGACAGGGGACGGTAATGCAGTACTTC. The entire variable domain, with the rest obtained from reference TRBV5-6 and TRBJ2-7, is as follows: DAGVTQSPTHLIKTRGQQVTLRCSPKSGHDTVSWYQQALGQGPQFIFQYYEEEERQRGNFPDRFSGHQFPNYSSELNVNALLLGDSALYLCASSGGQGTVMQYFGPGTRLTVT.

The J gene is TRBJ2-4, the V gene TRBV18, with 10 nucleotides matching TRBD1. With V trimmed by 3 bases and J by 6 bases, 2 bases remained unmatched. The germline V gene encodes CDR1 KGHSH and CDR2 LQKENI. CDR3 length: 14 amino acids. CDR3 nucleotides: TGTGCCAGCTCACCGGGGACAGGGGCAAACATTCAGTACTTC. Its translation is CASSPGTGANIQYF. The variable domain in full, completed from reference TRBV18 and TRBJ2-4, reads NAGVMQNPRHLVRRRGQEARLRCSPMKGHSHVYWYRQLPEEGLKFMVYLQKENIIDESGMPKERFSAEFPKEGPSILRIQQVVRGDSAAYFCASSPGTGANIQYFGAGTRLSVL.

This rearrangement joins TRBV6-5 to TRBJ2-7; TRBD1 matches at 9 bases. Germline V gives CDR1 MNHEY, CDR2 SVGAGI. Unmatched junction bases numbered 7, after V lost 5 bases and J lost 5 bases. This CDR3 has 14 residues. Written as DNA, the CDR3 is TGTGCCAGCAGTCGCCGGGACAGGGTGGACGAGCAGTACTTC. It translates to CASSRRDRVDEQYF.

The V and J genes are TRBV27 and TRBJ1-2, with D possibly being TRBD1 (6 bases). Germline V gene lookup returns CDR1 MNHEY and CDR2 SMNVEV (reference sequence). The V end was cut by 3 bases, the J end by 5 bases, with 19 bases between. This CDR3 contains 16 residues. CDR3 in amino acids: CASSFRGRNLGYGYTF. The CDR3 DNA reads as TGTGCCAGCAGTTTTAGGGGGAGAAACCTCGGTTATGGCTACACCTTC.

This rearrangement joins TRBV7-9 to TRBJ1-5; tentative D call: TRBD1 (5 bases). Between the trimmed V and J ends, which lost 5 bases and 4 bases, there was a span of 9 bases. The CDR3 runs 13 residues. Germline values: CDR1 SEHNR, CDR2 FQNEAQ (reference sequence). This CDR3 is CASSQTENQPQHF. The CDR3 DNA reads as TGTGCCAGCAGCCAGACAGAGAATCAGCCCCAGCATTTT.

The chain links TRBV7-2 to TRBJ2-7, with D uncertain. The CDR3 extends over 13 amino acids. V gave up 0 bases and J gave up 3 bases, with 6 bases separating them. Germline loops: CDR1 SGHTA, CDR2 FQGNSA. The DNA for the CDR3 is TGTGCCAGCAGCTTAGCCCAGATCTACGAGCAGTACTTC. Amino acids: CASSLAQIYEQYF. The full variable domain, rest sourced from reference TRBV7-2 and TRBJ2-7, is GAGVSQSPSNKVTEKGKDVELRCDPISGHTALYWYRQSLGQGLEFLIYFQGNSAPDKSGLPSDRFSAERTGGSVSTLTIQRTQQEDSAVYLCASSLAQIYEQYFGPGTRLTVT.

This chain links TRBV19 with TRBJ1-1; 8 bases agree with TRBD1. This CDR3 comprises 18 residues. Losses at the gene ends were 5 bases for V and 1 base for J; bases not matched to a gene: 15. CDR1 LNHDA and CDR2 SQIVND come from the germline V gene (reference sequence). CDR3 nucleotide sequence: TGTGCCAGTAGTCACTTCGGCAGGGGGCTGGGGGGGAACACTGAAGCTTTCTTT. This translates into CASSHFGRGLGGNTEAFF.